This T cell receptor beta chain was observed in a study of cytomegalovirus exposure and HLA in healthy donors. The germline V gene encodes CDR1 SGHTA and CDR2 FQGNSA. V was clipped by 4 bases and J by 0 bases, with 10 bases between them. The CDR3 has 15 residues. 13 Jbeta primers and 60 Vbeta primers were used for the PCR. Some clones are missing from TCRdb's copy, which holds only in-frame ones; the method was immunoSEQ multiplex PCR. The sample contains about 130,000 clones, approximately 85% of which appear only once. The specimen was PBMCs. The sequence was collected from a male donor in good health and CMV-seropositive. V usage is TRBV7-2 and J usage is TRBJ1-5; D unresolved. As DNA, the CDR3 is TGTGCCAGCAGCTGGACTGTGGATAGCAATCAGCCCCAGCATTTT. It specifies CASSWTVDSNQPQHF.